This TCR beta chain was recovered during a study of CD8+ T cells in alopecia areata. Study at large: Tofacitinib administration persisted for 6 to 18 months, succeeded by 6 months off drug. Study-wide points: Within the top 100, expanded CD8+ clones significantly decreased with tofacitinib, as did scalp clonality.

The V end was cut by 1 base, the J end by 6 bases, with 21 bases between. This CDR3 contains 16 residues. Germline V gene data show CDR1 as SQVTM and CDR2 as ANQGSEA. Treatment denoted: oral pan-JAK inhibitor, 5-10 mg twice daily. This clone was observed a few times. The antigen remains unidentified. Following RNA extraction, reverse transcription yielded cDNA that acted as the sequencing template. Clones were sequenced by immunoSEQ multiplex PCR, and TCRdb holds only the in-frame ones, with some missing. This table holds 150,000 to 200,000 clones, about three fifths found once. J is TRBJ1-1 and V is TRBV29-1, with a tentative D call TRBD1 (5 bases). Sample: CD4+ T cells sorted from blood, taken at approximately week 56, from a patient treated with tofacitinib. The sequence was obtained from a human donor with alopecia areata. Written as DNA, the CDR3 is TGCAGCGTTGAAGTTTACCGACGTCTCTCGACAGCTGAAGCTTTCTTT. It yields the protein CSVEVYRRLSTAEAFF.